A selection of T cell receptor beta chains follows, all from one sample in a study of shared T cell receptors in the human thymus. Clones were sequenced by immunoSEQ multiplex PCR, and TCRdb holds only the in-frame ones, with some missing. This table has hundreds of thousands of clones, 70% to 90% appearing once. These data were also reused for a study on human thymus T cells.

Sequencing was done on a sample of thymocytes. The receptors were gathered from a boy in the first two years of life with a congenital heart defect. Each CDR3 is given with its conserved first and last residue. Fields, in order: J gene, clone size, D gene, V gene, CDR3 DNA, CDR3 protein. D genes are given only for firm matches. Only some rows state a clone size, as once, few, many or a class for expanded clones.

TRBJ2-5	NA	TRBD1	TRBV7-9	TGTGCCAGCAGCCCGATACGAGACAGGGGCCGAGAGACCCAGTACTTC	CASSPIRDRGRETQYF
TRBJ2-7	once	TRBD2	TRBV14	TGTGCCAGCAGCCAAGAAGGGCTAGCGGCTAGGAACGATACCTACGAGCAGTACTTC	CASSQEGLAARNDTYEQYF
TRBJ1-2	NA	NA	TRBV5-4	TGTGCCAGCAGCCTAGTCCTTAAAGGGGGAGGCTACACCTTC	CASSLVLKGGGYTF
TRBJ1-1	few	TRBD1	TRBV5-5	TGTGCCAGCAGCAAAACTGACAGGGGCACTGAAGCTTTCTTT	CASSKTDRGTEAFF
TRBJ1-2	few	NA	TRBV5-6	TGTGCCAGCAGCTTGGAAGGGGGTAACTATGGCTACACCTTC	CASSLEGGNYGYTF
TRBJ1-2	once	TRBD1	TRBV11-1	TGTGCCAGCAGCTTTTCAGGGGGTCATGGCTACACCTTC	CASSFSGGHGYTF
TRBJ2-3	NA	TRBD1	TRBV29-1	TGCAGCTGCTGGACAGGGAGCACAGATACGCAGTATTTT	CSCWTGSTDTQYF
TRBJ2-1	NA	NA	TRBV2	TGTGCCAGCAGTGAATCGGCAGGGTCCTACAATGAGCAGTTCTTC	CASSESAGSYNEQFF
TRBJ2-3	NA	NA	TRBV9	TGTGCCAGCAGCGTAGATTCGAATGCGGGGGCCGGGACAGATACGCAGTATTTT	CASSVDSNAGAGTDTQYF
TRBJ1-5	NA	TRBD1	TRBV5-6	TGTGCCAGCAGCGCCAGGGGACAGCCGAATCAGCCCCAGCATTTT	CASSARGQPNQPQHF
TRBJ1-2	NA	NA	TRBV6-5	TGTGCCAGCAGTTGTCCCCCGGTGGCTAACTATGGCTACACCTTC	CASSCPPVANYGYTF
TRBJ2-5	NA	NA	TRBV7-9	TGTGCCAGCAGCGGACTAGAGGGGGGAGAGACCCAGTACTTC	CASSGLEGGETQYF
TRBJ1-4	once	TRBD1	TRBV6-1	TGTGCCAGCAGTATAAGACAGGGGGGAAATGAAAAACTGTTTTTT	CASSIRQGGNEKLFF
TRBJ2-5	few	NA	TRBV7-8	TGTGCCAGCACCACCACGGTTTTGGTCCAAGAGACCCAGTACTTC	CASTTTVLVQETQYF
TRBJ1-5	NA	NA	TRBV28	TGTGCCAGCAGTTTGGCATCAGGGGCTTTTAGCAATCAGCCCCAGCATTTT	CASSLASGAFSNQPQHF
TRBJ1-2	NA	NA	TRBV6-6	TGTGCCAGCAAGGATCCAGGGTATAACTATGGCTACACCTTC	CASKDPGYNYGYTF
TRBJ1-2	NA	TRBD1	TRBV12-5	TGTGCTAGTGGGGTCGACAGGGTTGATGGCTACACCTTC	CASGVDRVDGYTF
TRBJ1-5	NA	NA	TRBV9	TGTGCCAGCAGCGTTTCAGGGGTCGGTCAGCCCCAGCATTTT	CASSVSGVGQPQHF
TRBJ1-4	NA	TRBD1	TRBV4-1	TGCGCCAGCAGCCGACCCGACAGGGGTAATGAAAAACTGTTTTTT	CASSRPDRGNEKLFF
TRBJ2-7	few	TRBD2	TRBV4-3	TGCGCCAGCAGGTGTGAGAGCGGGAGTTCCTACGAGCAGTACTTC	CASRCESGSSYEQYF
TRBJ1-2	NA	TRBD1	TRBV5-5	TGTGCCAGCAGCTGGGACAGGACAAGTTATGGCTACACCTTC	CASSWDRTSYGYTF
TRBJ1-6	NA	NA	TRBV5-1	TGCGCCAGCAGCCTCAATGCGGACAGCCGGAATTCACCCCTCCACTTT	CASSLNADSRNSPLHF
TRBJ1-2	NA	TRBD1	TRBV7-6	TGTGCCAGCAGCTCCGGGACAGCCTATGGCTACACCTTC	CASSSGTAYGYTF
TRBJ1-2	NA	NA	TRBV14	TGTGCCAGCAGCCTAAGCGGGGGGGGGCTGGCTGGCTACACCTTC	CASSLSGGGLAGYTF
TRBJ2-7	NA	NA	TRBV4-3	TGCGCCAGCAGCCCAGACGGCTCGGGGCGGGGTGAAAGTTACGAGCAGTACTTC	CASSPDGSGRGESYEQYF
TRBJ1-2	NA	TRBD1	TRBV4-1	TGCGCCAGCAGCCAAGATTTAACAGGGGGCTATGGCTACACCTTC	CASSQDLTGGYGYTF
TRBJ1-4	few	NA	TRBV28	TGTGCCAGCAGTTTATGTGAGGCCGAAAAACTGTTTTTT	CASSLCEAEKLFF
TRBJ2-7	NA	TRBD2	TRBV7-6	TGTGCCAGCAGCGTCACCCGGACTAGCGGGAGTTACGAGCAGTACTTC	CASSVTRTSGSYEQYF
TRBJ2-7	NA	NA	TRBV14	TGTGCCAGCAGCCAAGGCAGGGCTGATCACTACGAGCAGTACTTC	CASSQGRADHYEQYF
TRBJ2-3	NA	NA	TRBV6-4	TGTGCCAGCAGTGACCGACCAATAACAGGGATCACAGATACGCAGTATTTT	CASSDRPITGITDTQYF
TRBJ2-7	NA	TRBD1	TRBV5-6	TGTGCCAGCAGCGCCACCAGGGTCAGGGGGCTGAACGAGCAGTACTTC	CASSATRVRGLNEQYF
TRBJ1-4	NA	NA	TRBV7-9	TGTGCCAGCAGCTTTGGGCCCACCGGACCGACGGGAGAAGAAAAACTGTTTTTT	CASSFGPTGPTGEEKLFF
TRBJ2-5	NA	TRBD2	TRBV6-5	TGTGCCAGCGGGGGACTAGCGGGAGGTGAGACCCAGTACTTC	CASGGLAGGETQYF
TRBJ2-2	NA	TRBD2	TRBV5-1	TGCGCCAGCAGGCTAAAGACTAGCGGCTCGAACACCGGGGAGCTGTTTTTT	CASRLKTSGSNTGELFF
TRBJ2-2	NA	NA	TRBV25-1	TGTGCCAGCAGTGCGGGGAGTGGGGGGGAGCTGTTTTTT	CASSAGSGGELFF
TRBJ2-7	NA	NA	TRBV5-1	TGCGCCAGCAGCCCGTCCCTAGGACAGAGCTACGAGCAGTACTTC	CASSPSLGQSYEQYF
TRBJ2-2	NA	TRBD1	TRBV2	TGTGCCAGCGGTGGGACAGGCACCGGGGAGCTGTTTTTT	CASGGTGTGELFF
TRBJ1-2	once	NA	TRBV4-3	TGCGCCAGCAGCCAAGATAAAGGCCCGAGGGAGTATGGCTACACCTTC	CASSQDKGPREYGYTF
TRBJ2-7	once	NA	TRBV5-8	TGTGCCAGCAGCCAGAACGGGACTCTCCGGGTGGTTAGGTACTTC	CASSQNGTLRVVRYF
TRBJ2-5	NA	TRBD1	TRBV28	TGTGCCAGCAGTCCACCAGGACAGGGTCAGACCCAGTACTTC	CASSPPGQGQTQYF
TRBJ2-7	few	TRBD2	TRBV28	TGTGCCAGCAGGCACTATCCACCGGGACTAGCCGAGCAGTACTTC	CASRHYPPGLAEQYF
TRBJ2-2	once	NA	TRBV27	TGTGCCAGCAGTGTAAATGAGGCGGAGTACACCGGGGAGCTGTTTTTT	CASSVNEAEYTGELFF
TRBJ1-2	NA	NA	TRBV10-3	TGTGCCATCAGTGAGTCGGGGACTCGCTGCCGATTC	CAISESGTRCRF
TRBJ2-7	NA	NA	TRBV2	TGTGCCAGCAGTGAACGGTTCCAGGGGCCTAGCTCCTACGAGCAGTACTTC	CASSERFQGPSSYEQYF
TRBJ2-7	NA	TRBD1	TRBV6-1	TGTGCCAGCAGGAGGACAGGGGAGTTTGGCGAGCAGTACTTC	CASRRTGEFGEQYF
TRBJ2-1	NA	TRBD2	TRBV9	TGTGCCAGCAGCGTAGTGGGGCCAGCGGGGGCCAATGAGCAGTTCTTC	CASSVVGPAGANEQFF
TRBJ2-2	NA	TRBD2	TRBV19	TGTGCCAGTAGCAGATGGATAGCGGGAGGGTCCGGGGAGCTGTTTTTT	CASSRWIAGGSGELFF
TRBJ1-1	NA	NA	TRBV6-1	TGTGCCAGCAGTGAACGGGCCAGGGAAGGAGACACTGAAGCTTTCTTT	CASSERAREGDTEAFF